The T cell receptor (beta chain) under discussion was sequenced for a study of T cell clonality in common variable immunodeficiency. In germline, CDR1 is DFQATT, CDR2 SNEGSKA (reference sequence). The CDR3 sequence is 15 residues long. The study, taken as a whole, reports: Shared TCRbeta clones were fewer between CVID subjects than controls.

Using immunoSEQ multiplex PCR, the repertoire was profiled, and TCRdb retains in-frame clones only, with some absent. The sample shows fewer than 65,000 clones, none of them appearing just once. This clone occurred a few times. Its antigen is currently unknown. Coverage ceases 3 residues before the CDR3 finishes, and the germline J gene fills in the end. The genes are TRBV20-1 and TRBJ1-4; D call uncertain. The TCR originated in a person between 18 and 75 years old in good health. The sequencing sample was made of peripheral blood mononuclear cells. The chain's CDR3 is CSARKGGTYNSPLFF. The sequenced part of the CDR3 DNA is TGCAGTGCTAGGAAGGGTGGAACCTATAATTCACCA.